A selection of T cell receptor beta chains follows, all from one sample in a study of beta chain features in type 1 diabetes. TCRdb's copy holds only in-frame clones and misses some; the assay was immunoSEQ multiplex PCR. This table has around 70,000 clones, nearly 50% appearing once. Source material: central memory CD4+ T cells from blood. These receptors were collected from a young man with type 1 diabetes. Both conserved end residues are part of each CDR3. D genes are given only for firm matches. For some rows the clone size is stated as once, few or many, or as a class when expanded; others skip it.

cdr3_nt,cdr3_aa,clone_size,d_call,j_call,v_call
TGTGCCAGCAGCTTAGTGGCAGGGGGCTCGGGTAGCTATGGCTACACCTTC,CASSLVAGGSGSYGYTF,-,TRBD1,TRBJ1-2,TRBV7-2
TGCGCCAGCAGCTTGGGGCAGGGGAAAGATACGCAGTATTTT,CASSLGQGKDTQYF,-,-,TRBJ2-3,TRBV5-1
TGTGCCAGCAGCAGTGACACAGATACGCAGTATTTT,CASSSDTDTQYF,-,-,TRBJ2-3,TRBV2
TGCGCCAGCAGCCAAGATATCGGAGCGTCCTCCTACAATGAGCAGTTCTTC,CASSQDIGASSYNEQFF,few,-,TRBJ2-1,TRBV4-1
TGTGCCAGCAGAACTAGCGGGAACACCGGGGAGCTGTTTTTT,CASRTSGNTGELFF,-,TRBD2,TRBJ2-2,TRBV27
TGTGCCAGCGCTAACCAACGGACGGCCCGGGGGGAAAAACTGTTTTTT,CASANQRTARGEKLFF,few,-,TRBJ1-4,TRBV28
TGTGCCAGCAGCCGACTAGCGGGGGGGACCATCCAAGAGACCCAGTACTTC,CASSRLAGGTIQETQYF,-,TRBD2,TRBJ2-5,TRBV2
TGTGCCAGCTCATCCGGTGAAACGAACACCGGGGAGCTGTTTTTT,CASSSGETNTGELFF,-,-,TRBJ2-2,TRBV18
TGTGCCAGCAGTCGGGACAGACAAGAGACCCAGTACTTC,CASSRDRQETQYF,-,TRBD1,TRBJ2-5,TRBV7-9
TGTGCCTGGAGTGTAGCTGGTAACACTGAAGCTTTCTTT,CAWSVAGNTEAFF,few,-,TRBJ1-1,TRBV30
TGTGCCAGCAGCTCGGAGCGGGAGACGGGCGAGCAGTACTTC,CASSSERETGEQYF,few,TRBD2,TRBJ2-7,TRBV7-9
TGTGCCAGCAGTCCTACAGAACATGAGTCAACTAATGAAAAACTGTTTTTT,CASSPTEHESTNEKLFF,-,-,TRBJ1-4,TRBV27
TGTGCCAGCAGCCCGAACAGGGGAAGGGAGACCCAGTACTTC,CASSPNRGRETQYF,-,TRBD1,TRBJ2-5,TRBV6-1
TGTGCCAGCAGCTTAACTAGCGGGGGTACAGATACGCAGTATTTT,CASSLTSGGTDTQYF,few,TRBD2,TRBJ2-3,TRBV7-9
TGTGCCAGCAGCCCTTACTACAGCACAGATACGCAGTATTTT,CASSPYYSTDTQYF,-,-,TRBJ2-3,TRBV5-6
TGTGCCAGCAGTCCTAACAGGGGTTCCACTGAAGCTTTCTTT,CASSPNRGSTEAFF,few,TRBD1,TRBJ1-1,TRBV14
TGTGCCAGCAGTTCTAGAGTTACCGGGGAGCTGTTTTTT,CASSSRVTGELFF,few,-,TRBJ2-2,TRBV7-9
TGTGCCAGCAGACACAGGGACCAAGGCTACACCTTC,CASRHRDQGYTF,few,-,TRBJ1-2,TRBV6-5
TGTGCCAGCAGCGAAGGGGGGGCCCAGTACTTC,CASSEGGAQYF,few,-,TRBJ2-5,TRBV6-1
TGTGCCAGCAGTGCCGGACTAGCGGGAGTGGTGGGAAGGACAGATACGCAGTATTTT,CASSAGLAGVVGRTDTQYF,once,TRBD2,TRBJ2-3,TRBV6-1
TGTGCCAGCAGGAATCGACAGGGGGTGAATAACACTGAAGCTTTCTTT,CASRNRQGVNNTEAFF,-,TRBD1,TRBJ1-1,TRBV6-4
TGTGCCAGCAGCCTGGCGGCAAGGACAGGGTCAGAGACCCAGTACTTC,CASSLAARTGSETQYF,-,TRBD1,TRBJ2-5,TRBV7-2
TGCGCCAGCAGCTTCTCGGGTGGCGAGCAGTACTTC,CASSFSGGEQYF,-,-,TRBJ2-7,TRBV5-1
TGTGCCAGCAGCCCGAGACTAGCGGGAGGGCCGTTAATGGGGAATGAGCAGTTCTTC,CASSPRLAGGPLMGNEQFF,-,TRBD2,TRBJ2-1,TRBV7-9
TGCGCCAGCAGCTCAACACCTGGCTCCTACAATGAGCAGTTCTTC,CASSSTPGSYNEQFF,-,-,TRBJ2-1,TRBV5-1
TGTGCCAGCAGGTCCGACAGCTCCTACGAGCAGTACTTC,CASRSDSSYEQYF,once,-,TRBJ2-7,TRBV6-1
TGTGCCATCAGCGATAGCGGGGCAAACACAGATACGCAGTATTTT,CAISDSGANTDTQYF,-,TRBD2,TRBJ2-3,TRBV10-3
TGTGCCTGGAGTGTACGGGGGACAGCGAACACCGGGGAGCTGTTTTTT,CAWSVRGTANTGELFF,-,-,TRBJ2-2,TRBV30
TGTGCCAGCACGGGACAGGGGCCGATATATGGCTACACCTTC,CASTGQGPIYGYTF,once,TRBD1,TRBJ1-2,TRBV2
TGTGCCAGCAGCCAACACACAGGTCAAGAGACCCAGTACTTC,CASSQHTGQETQYF,-,-,TRBJ2-5,TRBV5-4
TGTGCCAGCAGTTTACAGAACAATCAGCCCCAGCATTTT,CASSLQNNQPQHF,-,-,TRBJ1-5,TRBV7-2
TGTGCCTGGTATCGGGGGACCCCATACAATGAGCAGTTCTTC,CAWYRGTPYNEQFF,-,-,TRBJ2-1,TRBV30
TGTGCCAGTTCAGGGGGTGAGGCCACAGATACGCAGTATTTT,CASSGGEATDTQYF,-,TRBD1,TRBJ2-3,TRBV5-6
TGTGCCATCAGTGGGCGCGGGAGGACTACGGGGGAGCAGTACTTC,CAISGRGRTTGEQYF,-,TRBD2,TRBJ2-7,TRBV10-3
TGTGCCAGCAGTGTAACAGGTTCCTACGAGCAGTACTTC,CASSVTGSYEQYF,-,-,TRBJ2-7,TRBV6-5
TGTGCCAGCAGTGAAATACCGGGTAAGACGGCGCAGTATTTT,CASSEIPGKTAQYF,few,-,TRBJ2-3,TRBV28
TGTGCCAGCAGTCTGAACTATGGCTACACCTTC,CASSLNYGYTF,-,-,TRBJ1-2,TRBV25-1
TGTGCCAGTAGCCAACAGGGCCGGGACCTCTACGAGCAGTACTTC,CASSQQGRDLYEQYF,-,-,TRBJ2-7,TRBV19
TGTGCCAGCAGCCCCGGACTCCCTAATCGGCCCCAGCATTTT,CASSPGLPNRPQHF,-,-,TRBJ1-5,TRBV6-6
TGCGCCAGCAATGAACTAGCGGGATCGGGTGAGCAGTTCTTC,CASNELAGSGEQFF,-,TRBD2,TRBJ2-1,TRBV5-1
TGTGCCAGTAGTCCTCTTAGACAGGGTGGGGAGACCCAGTACTTC,CASSPLRQGGETQYF,-,TRBD1,TRBJ2-5,TRBV19
TGTGCCACCAGCGAAAGCGGGACCTCCTACGAGCAGTACTTC,CATSESGTSYEQYF,once,TRBD2,TRBJ2-7,TRBV28
TGTGCCAGCAGTGGGGACAGTAGGTCCTACGAGCAGTACTTC,CASSGDSRSYEQYF,-,TRBD1,TRBJ2-7,TRBV6-1
TGTGCCAGTAGTATAGATCGGGAGGGGCGGGCTTTCTTT,CASSIDREGRAFF,-,-,TRBJ1-1,TRBV19
TGTGCCAGCAGCCAAGGTCCGGGGTACGGCTACACCTTC,CASSQGPGYGYTF,-,-,TRBJ1-2,TRBV6-1
TGTGCCAGCAGTGAGGTCCAGGGCAGCACTGAAGCTTTCTTT,CASSEVQGSTEAFF,few,-,TRBJ1-1,TRBV6-1
TGTGCCAGCAGCCTAGGGGGGGGGTTCTCTGAAGCTTTCTTT,CASSLGGGFSEAFF,-,-,TRBJ1-1,TRBV11-3
TGTGCCAGCAGCCAAGGTGGAGGGAACGTCTATGGCTACACCTTC,CASSQGGGNVYGYTF,-,-,TRBJ1-2,TRBV5-5
TGTGCCAGTAGTCTAGGACGGGACTCTGGGGCCAACGTCCTGACTTTC,CASSLGRDSGANVLTF,-,-,TRBJ2-6,TRBV19
TGTGCCAGCAGGACGACAGGGGGCACCTACGAGCAGTACTTC,CASRTTGGTYEQYF,once,TRBD1,TRBJ2-7,TRBV2
TGCGCCAGCAGCCCGGGACAGAACACTGAAGCTTTCTTT,CASSPGQNTEAFF,-,-,TRBJ1-1,TRBV5-1
TGCGCCAGCAGCAGATCAACCGAGAGCACAGATACGCAGTATTTT,CASSRSTESTDTQYF,-,-,TRBJ2-3,TRBV5-1
TGTGCCAGCAGCGGTCCAGGGGGCGCGGGTCAGCCCCAGCATTTT,CASSGPGGAGQPQHF,-,TRBD1,TRBJ1-5,TRBV9
TGTGCCAGCAGCATGCGGGCTGCCGGGGATACGCAGTATTTT,CASSMRAAGDTQYF,few,-,TRBJ2-3,TRBV5-4
TGCGCCAGCAGCCACGATACAGGGGTTCACACTGAAGCTTTCTTT,CASSHDTGVHTEAFF,few,TRBD1,TRBJ1-1,TRBV4-1
TGTGCCAGCAGGTATTACGACAGGGACTATGGCTACACCTTC,CASRYYDRDYGYTF,few,TRBD1,TRBJ1-2,TRBV2
TGCGCCAGCAGCCAAGATCAGGGGACAGGGATCTCCTACGAGCAGTACTTC,CASSQDQGTGISYEQYF,-,TRBD1,TRBJ2-7,TRBV4-1
TGTGCCAGCAGGGGTGGAGGGGCCTACGAGCAGTACTTC,CASRGGGAYEQYF,few,-,TRBJ2-7,TRBV7-2
TGTGCCAGCAGCCCCCGTCCCGGGACAGGGCCGGACACCGGGGAGCTGTTTTTT,CASSPRPGTGPDTGELFF,-,TRBD1,TRBJ2-2,TRBV7-6
TGCAGCGCTAGAAGCCAGGGCTACAATGAGCAGTTCTTC,CSARSQGYNEQFF,-,-,TRBJ2-1,TRBV29-1